One sample yielded the 28 T cell receptor beta chains listed below, sequenced in a study of Graves' ophthalmopathy and Graves' hyperthyroidism. RNA transcripts yielded amplified TCR beta CDR3 regions. RT-PCR with HTBI primers came first, then second-round multiplex PCR. TCRdb re-called the multiplex PCR reads through MiXCR, storing one row per CDR3 protein. The sample lists 620,000 or so distinct CDR3 sequences, about a fifth seen once, with around 6.5% in the top ten. Input material: peripheral blood. These TCRs come from a woman aged 18-29 years with stable Graves' hyperthyroidism. Some clones in this sample may be carry-over from other donors' samples.

This clonotype was detected many times. The chain uses TRBV6-2 or TRBV6-3 and TRBJ1-5; D remains unclear. The CDR3 spans 13 residues. The V end lost 2 bases, the J end lost 6 bases, and 8 bases lay between the germline ends. Germline CDR1 reads MNHEY; CDR2 reads SVGEGT. CDR3 DNA sequence: TGTGCCAGCAGTTACGTGGGGAGTCAGCCCCAGCATTTT. Its translation is CASSYVGSQPQHF.

The chain has TRBV4-1 and TRBJ2-5; tentatively, D is TRBD1 or TRBD2 (6 bases each). Germline CDR1 and CDR2: MGHRA and YSYEKL. The CDR3 is 15 residues long. V dropped 0 bases and J dropped 6 bases, with 14 bases sitting between them. Written as DNA, the CDR3 is TGCGCCAGCAGCCAAGAGGCGGGGCAGGGGAAGACCCAGTACTTC. This sequence encodes CASSQEAGQGKTQYF.

This clonotype was detected ten times or more. The chain recombines TRBV6-5 with TRBJ1-6, with 11 bases matching TRBD1. The trim removed 8 bases at V and 1 base at J, leaving 4 bases unmatched. This CDR3 has 16 amino acids. The germline V gene has CDR1 MNHEY and CDR2 SVGAGI. CDR3 loop: CASSGTGGSYNSPLHF. The CDR3 DNA reads TGTGCCAGCTCCGGGACAGGGGGATCCTATAATTCACCCCTCCACTTT.

To note about this clonotype: A read error may be the cause here, since a much bigger clone is one base away. Since no conserved phenylalanine or tryptophan closes the CDR3, a read error is the likely cause. V and J are TRBV10-3 and TRBJ2-7; TRBD2 is a possible D gene (6 bases). Trimming took 2 bases from V and 6 from J, leaving 8 bases between them. This CDR3 is 12 amino acids long. In germline, CDR1 is ENHRY, CDR2 SYGVKD. CDR3 in DNA: TGTGCCATCAGTGAGATGGGGGGCGAGCAGTACTAC. Its translation: CAISEMGGEQYY.

Details on this clonotype: Being one base from a much bigger clone, this may be a read error. A read error is likely, as this CDR3 ends without the conserved phenylalanine or tryptophan. The chain couples TRBV4-1 to TRBJ1-5; 7 nucleotides match TRBD1. V was pared by 2 bases and J by 7 bases, with 8 bases of the junction left unmatched. Per germline, CDR1 MGHRA and CDR2 YSYEKL. CDR3 length equals 15 residues. The CDR3 nucleotides are TGCGCCAGCAGCCAAAGATCTCAGGGGGGACAGCCCCAGCATTAT. As protein: CASSQRSQGGQPQHY.

This clonotype has at least ten counts. This sequence joins TRBV7-2 and TRBJ2-7, with unresolved D. The CDR3 has 14 residues. V lost 0 bases and J 4 bases, leaving 10 bases between the germline ends. Germline CDR1 and CDR2: SGHTA and FQGNSA. The CDR3 bases are TGTGCCAGCAGCTTAGCCATAGAGCCATACGAGCAGTACTTC. Protein: CASSLAIEPYEQYF.

V is TRBV11-1 and J is TRBJ1-1, with unresolved D. Trimming removed 5 bases from V and 6 bases from J, with 16 bases in between. CDR1 is SGHAT, CDR2 FQDESV, per germline (reference sequence). There are 14 residues in the CDR3. In DNA, the CDR3 is TGTGCCAGCAGCCCCAGTGGGTTATCGGCTGAAGCTTTCTTT. Amino acid sequence: CASSPSGLSAEAFF.

V usage is TRBV12-3 or TRBV12-4 and J usage is TRBJ2-7; no reliable D call. CDR3 length equals 13 residues. V was shortened by 0 bases and J by 6 bases, with 9 bases between the two germline ends. The CDR3 DNA sequence: TGTGCCAGCAGTTTAGCAAGACTGAGCGAGCAGTACTTC. Amino acid sequence: CASSLARLSEQYF.

This clonotype was recorded many times. V is TRBV2 and J is TRBJ2-7, with TRBD1 matching over 9 bases. The CDR3 length is 14 residues. Germline V gene data show CDR1 as SNHLY and CDR2 as FYNNEI. V trimming: 8 bases; J trimming: 3 bases; junction bases outside the gene matches: 8. CDR3 residues: CASLPGTGIYEQYF. The CDR3 nucleotides are TGTGCCAGCCTTCCCGGGACAGGGATCTACGAGCAGTACTTC.

The J gene is TRBJ2-7, the V gene TRBV6-1; D unresolved. This CDR3 spans 15 amino acids. Trimming pared 6 bases from V and 5 bases from J, leaving 20 bases between. CDR1 MNHNS and CDR2 SASEGT come from the germline V gene. CDR3 in DNA: TGTGCCAGCAGGCCGAGCCCCCCGAGGCCCCACGAGCAGTACTTC. It translates to CASRPSPPRPHEQYF.

Turning to this clonotype: This may be a read error, as it is one base from a much larger clone. The chain carries TRBV19 and TRBJ1-1; the D is unclear. The V end lost 2 bases, the J end lost 0 bases, and 4 bases lay between the germline ends. From germline, CDR1 is LNHDA and CDR2 SQIVND (reference sequence). The CDR3 has 13 amino acids. DNA of the CDR3: TGTGCCAGTAGTATAAAGGTGAACACTGAAGCTTTCTTT. Translated: CASSIKVNTEAFF.

Note on this clonotype: Since a much larger clone is just one base distant, this may be a read error. The V call is TRBV4-1, the J call TRBJ1-2, with a tentative D call TRBD1 (6 bases). The CDR3 has 15 amino acids. Germline V gene sequence: CDR1 MGHRA, CDR2 YSYEKL. As DNA, the CDR3 is TGCACCAGCAGCCAAGATCTCAGGGGAAACTATGGCTACACCTTC. This encodes CTSSQDLRGNYGYTF.

A single count supports this clonotype. This chain connects TRBV2 to TRBJ1-1; TRBD1 matches at 12 bases. V lost 7 bases and J lost 9; bases outside the gene matches: 9. This CDR3 is 14 amino acids long. Germline V gives CDR1 SNHLY, CDR2 FYNNEI. CDR3 protein: CASTLSGTGGQAFF. Written as DNA, the CDR3 is TGTGCCAGCACCCTGAGCGGGACAGGGGGCCAAGCTTTCTTT.

This clonotype was observed at least ten times. CDR3 region: CASSSQPGTGMETQYF. Here the CDR3 DNA reads TGCGCCAGCAGCTCCCAACCCGGGACAGGGATGGAGACCCAGTACTTC. V usage is TRBV5-1 and J usage is TRBJ2-5; 9 bases fit TRBD1. Looked up from germline, CDR1 is SGHRS and CDR2 is YFSETQ. This CDR3 is 16 amino acids long. With 3 bases clipped from V and 5 bases from J, the junction kept 11 bases outside the gene matches.

This clonotype was seen repeatedly, ten times or more. The rearrangement joins TRBV11-2 to TRBJ1-2; D unresolved. Germline V gene data show CDR1 as SGHAT and CDR2 as FQNNGV. The CDR3 spans 15 residues. Trimming shortened V by 1 base and J by 4 bases, and 13 bases separated the two germline ends. The CDR3 coding sequence is TGTGCCAGCAGCTTAGGAGGCGGGGAGATCTATGGCTACACCTTC. Protein product: CASSLGGGEIYGYTF.

The chain has TRBV9 and TRBJ2-2; 8 nucleotides line up with TRBD2. V lost 3 bases to trimming and J lost 1 base; unmatched junction nucleotides: 5. Per the germline V gene, CDR1 is SGDLS and CDR2 is YYNGEE. The length of the CDR3 is 16 residues. As DNA, the CDR3 is TGTGCCAGCAGCGCGGGGGGGAGGGTGAACACCGGGGAGCTGTTTTTT. Its translation is CASSAGGRVNTGELFF.

This clonotype came up many times. V usage is TRBV12-3 or TRBV12-4 and J usage is TRBJ2-7, with D perhaps matching TRBD1 (6 bases). The length of the CDR3 is 14 residues. Trimming took off 3 bases at V and 2 bases at J, with 11 bases between the two ends. CDR3 nucleotides: TGTGCCAGCAGTTTGGCGGACAGAGCCTACGAGCAGTACTTC. Its translation is CASSLADRAYEQYF.

This clonotype came up many times. The chain is built from TRBV5-4 and TRBJ2-5; a possible D gene is TRBD2 (5 bases). V lost 4 bases and J lost 4, with 14 bases in between. Germline V gene lookup returns CDR1 SGHNT and CDR2 YYREEE (reference sequence). The CDR3 totals 14 residues. CDR3 residues: CASSPELEGETQYF. The DNA for the CDR3 is TGTGCCAGCAGCCCGGAACTAGAGGGAGAGACCCAGTACTTC.

The sample holds many counts of this clonotype. The V and J genes are TRBV4-1 and TRBJ2-5, with unresolved D. With 4 bases removed from V and 0 bases from J, the gap between germline ends came to 9 bases. This CDR3 spans 14 amino acids. CDR1 and CDR2 (germline): MGHRA, YSYEKL. The CDR3 loop is CASSPPLHQETQYF. The CDR3 DNA is TGCGCCAGCAGCCCCCCCCTTCACCAAGAGACCCAGTACTTC.

The V and J genes are TRBV10-3 and TRBJ2-2; 12 bases align to TRBD1. CDR3 size: 21 residues. J gave up 5 bases and V 6 bases, and 22 bases lay outside the gene matches. Germline V gives CDR1 ENHRY, CDR2 SYGVKD. CDR3 protein: CAIRVTGTGGTSGPNTGELFF. The CDR3 nucleotides are TGTGCCATCAGGGTGACCGGGACAGGGGGCACCTCAGGACCCAATACCGGGGAGCTGTTTTTT.

This chain connects TRBV29-1 to TRBJ1-2; unclear D gene. The CDR3 is made up of 11 amino acids. Germline loops: CDR1 SQVTM, CDR2 ANQGSEA. Trimming took 3 bases from V and 5 from J, leaving 7 bases between them. The CDR3 coding sequence is TGCAGCGTTGAGTTGGGTTATGGCTACACCTTC. It translates to CSVELGYGYTF.

At least ten counts were recorded for this clonotype. The chain has TRBV15 and TRBJ1-1; possible D gene TRBD1, 5 bases. Germline V gene lookup returns CDR1 LNHNV and CDR2 YYDKDF (reference sequence). This CDR3 has 14 residues. The V end lost 5 bases, the J end lost 5 bases, and 15 bases lay between the germline ends. The CDR3, as DNA: TGTGCCACCAGCCGCGGTGGCAGGGATACTGAAGCTTTCTTT. Translating it yields CATSRGGRDTEAFF.

Many counts were recorded for this clonotype. The chain employs TRBV5-1 and TRBJ2-7, with D perhaps given as TRBD1 or TRBD2 (5 bases each). The CDR3 is 14 amino acids. Deletions cut 3 bases from V and 5 bases from J, with 15 bases between. Germline V lookup: CDR1 SGHRS, CDR2 YFSETQ. This CDR3 is CASSSTGPRDEQYF. CDR3 DNA sequence: TGCGCCAGCAGCTCCACGGGGCCCCGAGACGAGCAGTACTTC.

This clonotype was seen at least ten times. The V gene is TRBV20-1, the J gene TRBJ2-5, with D perhaps TRBD1 (7 bases). The CDR3 totals 15 residues. Looked up from germline, CDR1 is DFQATT and CDR2 is SNEGSKA (reference sequence). V was pared by 3 bases and J by 5 bases, with 19 bases between. The CDR3, as DNA: TGCAGTGCTAGCGGCGGCGCAGGGGGGACGGAGACCCAGTACTTC. The encoded protein is CSASGGAGGTETQYF.

The table lists this clonotype with a count of one. A read error is possible here, since a much larger clone lies one base away. In DNA, the CDR3 is TGTGCCAGCAGTTCGGGAGGATACTACGAGCAGTACGTC. Encoded protein: CASSSGGYYEQYV. The chain links TRBV6-2 or TRBV6-3 to TRBJ2-7, with 7 bases identical to TRBD2. This CDR3 spans 13 amino acids. Germline V gives CDR1 MNHEY, CDR2 SVGEGT. V lost 4 bases, J lost 3 bases, and 3 bases stayed unmatched.

This clonotype was counted at least ten times. The chain carries TRBV20-1 and TRBJ1-1; D is possibly TRBD1 (5 bases). The V end was cut by 0 bases, the J end by 0 bases, with 11 bases between. Germline assignment: CDR1 DFQATT and CDR2 SNEGSKA (reference sequence). CDR3 length equals 15 residues. CDR3 coding DNA: TGCAGTGCTAGAGACCCGGGGGGTATGAACACTGAAGCTTTCTTT. Amino acids: CSARDPGGMNTEAFF.

With respect to this clonotype: Possible read error: a much larger clone is one base away. CDR3 protein: CSAVTLRGNRGELFF. The CDR3 DNA sequence: TGCAGTGCTGTCACCTTGCGGGGGAATCGCGGGGAGCTGTTTTTT. The chain joins TRBV20-1 to TRBJ2-2, with 7 bases identical to TRBD2. CDR3 length: 15 amino acids. V gave up 5 bases and J gave up 7 bases; unmatched junction bases: 13. CDR1 is DFQATT and CDR2 is SNEGSKA in the germline V gene (reference sequence).

In DNA, the CDR3 is TGCGCCAGCAGCTTTCGGGGGGAGGACACTGAAGCTTTCTTT. This codes for CASSFRGEDTEAFF. The chain employs TRBV5-1 and TRBJ1-1, with D possibly being TRBD1 (5 bases). The ends were cut back, 2 bases at V and 3 bases at J, with 11 bases in the middle. The CDR3 is 14 residues long. Germline V CDR1 and CDR2: SGHRS, YFSETQ.